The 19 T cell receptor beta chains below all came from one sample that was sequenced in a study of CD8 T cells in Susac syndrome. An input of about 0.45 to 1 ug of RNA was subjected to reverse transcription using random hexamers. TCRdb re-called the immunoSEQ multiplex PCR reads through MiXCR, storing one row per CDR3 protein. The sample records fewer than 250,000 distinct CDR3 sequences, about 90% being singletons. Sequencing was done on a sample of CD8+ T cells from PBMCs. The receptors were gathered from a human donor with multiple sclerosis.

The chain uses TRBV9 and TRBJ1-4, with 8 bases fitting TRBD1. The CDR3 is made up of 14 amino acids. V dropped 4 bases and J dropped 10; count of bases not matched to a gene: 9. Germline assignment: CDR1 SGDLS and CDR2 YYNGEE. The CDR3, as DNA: TGTGCCAGCAGCTCCTCCCAGGGGGCAGTAAAACTGTTTTTT. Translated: CASSSSQGAVKLFF. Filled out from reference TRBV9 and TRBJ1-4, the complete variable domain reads DSGVTQTPKHLITATGQRVTLRCSPRSGDLSVYWYQQSLDQGLQFLIQYYNGEERAKGNILERFSAQQFPDLHSELNLSSLELGDSALYFCASSSSQGAVKLFFGSGTQLSVL.

The DNA for the CDR3 is TGCAGCGTTGTGCCGGGGTCCTACAATGAGCAGTTCTTC. Protein product: CSVVPGSYNEQFF. This rearrangement joins TRBV29-1 to TRBJ2-1, with D possibly TRBD2 on 5 matching bases. With 4 bases removed from V and 1 base from J, the gap between germline ends came to 8 bases. This CDR3 has 13 amino acids. CDR1 is SQVTM, CDR2 ANQGSEA, per germline.

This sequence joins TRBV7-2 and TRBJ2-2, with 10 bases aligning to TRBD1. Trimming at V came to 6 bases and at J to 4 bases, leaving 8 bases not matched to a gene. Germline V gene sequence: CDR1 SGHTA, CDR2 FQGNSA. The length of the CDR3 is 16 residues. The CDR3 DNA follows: TGTGCCAGCAGTCCGGGACAGGGGACGCTCACCGGGGAGCTGTTTTTT. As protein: CASSPGQGTLTGELFF. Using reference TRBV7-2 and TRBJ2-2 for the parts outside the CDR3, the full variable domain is GAGVSQSPSNKVTEKGKDVELRCDPISGHTALYWYRQSLGQGLEFLIYFQGNSAPDKSGLPSDRFSAERTGGSVSTLTIQRTQQEDSAVYLCASSPGQGTLTGELFFGEGSRLTVL.

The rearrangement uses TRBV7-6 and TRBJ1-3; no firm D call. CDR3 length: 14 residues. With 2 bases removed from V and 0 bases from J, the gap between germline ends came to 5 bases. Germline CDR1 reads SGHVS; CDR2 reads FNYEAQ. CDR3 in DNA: TGTGCCAGCAGCTTATACACCTCTGGAAACACCATATATTTT. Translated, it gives CASSLYTSGNTIYF.

CDR3 nucleotides: TGTGCCAGCAGCTTCGGGTGGGCTGAAGCTTTCTTT. It yields the protein CASSFGWAEAFF. The chain employs TRBV5-6 and TRBJ1-1, with D hard to call. CDR1 and CDR2 from the germline V gene are SGHDT and YYEEEE. The germline V and J ends were trimmed by 2 bases and 6 bases, with 8 bases remaining between them. The CDR3 sequence is 12 residues long.

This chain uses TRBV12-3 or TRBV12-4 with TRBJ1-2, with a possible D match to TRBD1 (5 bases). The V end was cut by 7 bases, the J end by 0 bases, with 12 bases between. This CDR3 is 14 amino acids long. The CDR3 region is CASKGTLANYGYTF. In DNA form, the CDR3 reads TGTGCCAGCAAGGGGACCTTAGCTAACTATGGCTACACCTTC.

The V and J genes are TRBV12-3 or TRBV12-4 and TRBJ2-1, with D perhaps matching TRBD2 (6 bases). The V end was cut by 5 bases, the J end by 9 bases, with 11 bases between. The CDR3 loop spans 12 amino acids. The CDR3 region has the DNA TGTGCCAGCAGTGTGACTAGTTTTGAGCAGTTCTTC. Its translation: CASSVTSFEQFF.

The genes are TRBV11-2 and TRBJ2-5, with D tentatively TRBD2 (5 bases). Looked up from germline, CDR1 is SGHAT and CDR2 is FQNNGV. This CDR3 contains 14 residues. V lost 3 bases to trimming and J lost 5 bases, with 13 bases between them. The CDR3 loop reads CASSFSGLPETQYF. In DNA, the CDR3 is TGTGCCAGCAGCTTCAGCGGCCTCCCCGAGACCCAGTACTTC.

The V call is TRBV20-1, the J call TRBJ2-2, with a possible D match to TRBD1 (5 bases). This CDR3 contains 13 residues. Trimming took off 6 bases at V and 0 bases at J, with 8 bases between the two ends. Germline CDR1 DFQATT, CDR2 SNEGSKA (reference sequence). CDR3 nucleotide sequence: TGCAGTGCAGGGGTGGCGAACACCGGGGAGCTGTTTTTT. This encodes CSAGVANTGELFF.

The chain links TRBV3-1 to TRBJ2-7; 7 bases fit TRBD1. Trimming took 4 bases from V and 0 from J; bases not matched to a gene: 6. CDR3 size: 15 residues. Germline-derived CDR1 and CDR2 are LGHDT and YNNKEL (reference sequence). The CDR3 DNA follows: TGTGCCAGCAGCCTTATAGGGGGCAGCTCCTACGAGCAGTACTTC. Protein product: CASSLIGGSSYEQYF.

The CDR3 region is CASSVGGGARNNEKLFF. CDR3 coding DNA: TGTGCCAGCAGCGTTGGGGGGGGCGCCAGGAATAATGAAAAACTGTTTTTT. This chain uses TRBV9 with TRBJ1-4; D might be TRBD1 (6 bases). The CDR3 spans 17 residues. The V and J ends lost 2 bases and 4 bases respectively, with 18 bases between them. Germline CDR1 and CDR2: SGDLS and YYNGEE.

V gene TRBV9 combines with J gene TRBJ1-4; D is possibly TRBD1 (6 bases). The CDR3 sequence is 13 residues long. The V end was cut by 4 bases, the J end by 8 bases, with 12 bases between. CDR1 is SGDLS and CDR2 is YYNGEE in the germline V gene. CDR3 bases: TGTGCCAGCAGCCCCAGGGGCCGCGAAAAACTGTTTTTT. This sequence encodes CASSPRGREKLFF.

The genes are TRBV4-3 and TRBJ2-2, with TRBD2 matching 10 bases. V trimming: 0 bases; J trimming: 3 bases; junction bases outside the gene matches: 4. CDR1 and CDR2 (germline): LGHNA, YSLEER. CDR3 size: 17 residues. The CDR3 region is CASSQESLAGHTGELFF. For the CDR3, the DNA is TGCGCCAGCAGCCAAGAGTCACTAGCGGGGCACACCGGGGAGCTGTTTTTT.

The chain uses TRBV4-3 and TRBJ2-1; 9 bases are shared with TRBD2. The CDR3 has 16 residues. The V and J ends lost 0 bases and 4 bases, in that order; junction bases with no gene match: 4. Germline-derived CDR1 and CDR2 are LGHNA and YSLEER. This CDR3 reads CASSQDRLAEYNEQFF. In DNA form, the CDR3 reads TGCGCCAGCAGCCAAGACCGACTAGCGGAGTACAATGAGCAGTTCTTC.

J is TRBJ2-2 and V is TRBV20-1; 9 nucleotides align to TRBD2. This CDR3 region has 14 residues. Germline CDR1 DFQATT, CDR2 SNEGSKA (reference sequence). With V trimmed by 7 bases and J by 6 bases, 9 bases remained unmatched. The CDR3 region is CSGSGGPYSGELFF. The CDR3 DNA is TGCAGTGGGAGCGGGGGGCCTTACTCCGGGGAGCTGTTTTTT.

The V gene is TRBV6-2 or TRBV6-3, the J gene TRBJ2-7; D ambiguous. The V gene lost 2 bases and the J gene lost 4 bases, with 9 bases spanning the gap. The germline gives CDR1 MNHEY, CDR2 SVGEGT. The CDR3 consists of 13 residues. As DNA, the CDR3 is TGTGCCAGCAGTTACCCCCCCGAGTACGAGCAGTACTTC. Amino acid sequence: CASSYPPEYEQYF.

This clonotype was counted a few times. The CDR3: CASSQGGSPYNEQFF. DNA of the CDR3: TGTGCCAGCAGCCAGGGCGGGAGCCCCTACAATGAGCAGTTCTTC. The genes are TRBV27 and TRBJ2-1; 7 nucleotides align to TRBD2. V was pared by 6 bases and J by 2 bases, with 7 bases of the junction left unmatched. Per the germline V gene, CDR1 is MNHEY and CDR2 is SMNVEV (reference sequence). The CDR3 runs to 15 residues.

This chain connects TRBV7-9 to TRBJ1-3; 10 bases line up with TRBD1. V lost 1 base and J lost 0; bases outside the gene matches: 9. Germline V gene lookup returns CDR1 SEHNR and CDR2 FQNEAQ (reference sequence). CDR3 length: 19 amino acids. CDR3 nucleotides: TGTGCCAGCAGCTTAGAAACGACAGGGGGCAGTGCCTCTGGAAACACCATATATTTT. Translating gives CASSLETTGGSASGNTIYF.

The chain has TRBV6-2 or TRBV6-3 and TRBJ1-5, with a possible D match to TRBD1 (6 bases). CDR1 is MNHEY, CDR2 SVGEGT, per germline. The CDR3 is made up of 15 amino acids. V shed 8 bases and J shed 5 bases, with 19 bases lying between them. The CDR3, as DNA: TGTGCCAGCGGGGAGAAGGGGGTTTACGATCAGCCCCAGCATTTT. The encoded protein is CASGEKGVYDQPQHF.